The 21 T cell receptor beta chains reported below all come from one sample, sequenced in a study of CD8+ T cells in alopecia areata. Sequencing used cDNA as its template, made by extracting RNA and reverse transcribing it. Assay: immunoSEQ multiplex PCR; the TCRdb copy retains only in-frame clones and omits some. The sample shows roughly 210,000 clones, around two fifths of them seen only once. Noted treatment: oral pan-JAK inhibitor, 5-10 mg twice daily. Sequencing used CD4+ T cells sorted from blood, obtained at approximately week 37, from a patient treated with tofacitinib. The receptors here all came from a human donor with alopecia areata.

The chain joins TRBV7-9 to TRBJ2-1, with 8 bases matching TRBD2. V lost 5 bases and J lost 3; bases outside the gene matches: 12. The CDR3 totals 17 residues. Germline V gene lookup returns CDR1 SEHNR and CDR2 FQNEAQ (reference sequence). CDR3 region: CASSVKRAGVIYNEQFF. In DNA, the CDR3 is TGTGCCAGCAGCGTGAAACGAGCGGGAGTTATCTACAATGAGCAGTTCTTC.

CDR3 sequence: CASSSRQGFGYGGYTF. Here the CDR3 DNA reads TGCGCCAGCAGCTCCCGACAGGGGTTTGGGTACGGTGGCTACACCTTC. The rearrangement links TRBV5-1 to TRBJ1-2; 8 nucleotides match TRBD1. Germline V lookup: CDR1 SGHRS, CDR2 YFSETQ. After removal of 3 bases from V and 7 bases from J, the junction contained 14 bases not matched to a gene. The CDR3 sequence is 16 residues long.

The CDR3 is CASNPTGKNQPQHF. The CDR3 bases are TGTGCCAGTAACCCGACAGGGAAGAATCAGCCCCAGCATTTT. V and J are TRBV19 and TRBJ1-5, with 7 nucleotides matching TRBD1. From germline, CDR1 is LNHDA and CDR2 SQIVND (reference sequence). The CDR3 contains 14 residues. With 7 bases clipped from V and 4 bases from J, the junction kept 7 bases outside the gene matches.

As regards this clone: This specimen includes other DNA sequences encoding the same CDR3. The V call is TRBV9, the J call TRBJ2-3; 9 nucleotides line up with TRBD2. J gave up 5 bases and V 0 bases, and 1 base lay outside the gene matches. The CDR3 length is 14 residues. Germline lookup yields CDR1 SGDLS and CDR2 YYNGEE. The CDR3 DNA is TGTGCCAGCAGCGTAGGTAGCGGGAGAGATACGCAGTATTTT. It translates to CASSVGSGRDTQYF.

The V and J genes are TRBV7-9 and TRBJ2-7; 9 positions match TRBD1. The CDR3 totals 14 residues. J lost 2 bases, V lost 4 bases, and 3 bases had no gene match. CDR1 and CDR2 from the germline V gene are SEHNR and FQNEAQ (reference sequence). In nucleotides, the CDR3 is TGTGCCAGCAGCTCGGGACAGGGTCCCTACGAGCAGTACTTC. Translation: CASSSGQGPYEQYF.

The chain employs TRBV7-2 and TRBJ1-5; D is undetermined. V gave up 5 bases and J gave up 4 bases, with 9 bases separating them. Germline CDR1 is SGHTA and CDR2 is FQGNSA. The CDR3 spans 13 residues. CDR3 sequence: CASSTRTNQPQHF. The CDR3 coding sequence is TGTGCCAGCAGCACTCGTACGAATCAGCCCCAGCATTTT.

The chain has TRBV7-2 and TRBJ2-1, with D perhaps TRBD1 or TRBD2 (6 bases each). Germline CDR1 reads SGHTA; CDR2 reads FQGNSA. The germline V and J ends were trimmed by 5 bases and 7 bases, with 15 bases remaining between them. The CDR3 sequence is 14 residues long. CDR3 nucleotide sequence: TGTGCCAGCAGCCCCCAGGCGGGGACAAATGAGCAGTTCTTC. Protein: CASSPQAGTNEQFF.

This sequence joins TRBV5-1 and TRBJ2-6, with 7 bases aligning to TRBD1. The CDR3 runs 15 residues. Germline V CDR1 and CDR2: SGHRS, YFSETQ. Trimming took 2 bases from V and 4 from J; bases not matched to a gene: 3. This CDR3 reads CASSFTGVGANVLTF. DNA for the CDR3: TGCGCCAGCAGCTTTACAGGGGTAGGGGCCAACGTCCTGACTTTC.

Turning to this clone: This could be a read error, since a much larger clone is one nucleotide away. This rearrangement joins TRBV7-2 to TRBJ2-1; 13 positions agree with TRBD2. CDR1 is SGHTA, CDR2 FQGNSA, per germline. The ends lost 5 bases at V and 3 bases at J; junction bases unmatched: 1. This CDR3 contains 15 residues. The CDR3 DNA sequence: TGTGCCAGCAGCCGGACTAGCGGGGGCTACAATGAGCAGTTCTTC. Encoded protein: CASSRTSGGYNEQFF. The whole variable domain, remainder taken from reference TRBV7-2 and TRBJ2-1, is GAGVSQSPSNKVTEKGKDVELRCDPISGHTALYWYRQSLGQGLEFLIYFQGNSAPDKSGLPSDRFSAERTGGSVSTLTIQRTQQEDSAVYLCASSRTSGGYNEQFFGPGTRLTVL.

This sequence joins TRBV29-1 and TRBJ2-1, with 8 nucleotides matching TRBD2. The trim removed 4 bases at V and 4 bases at J, leaving 6 bases unmatched. The CDR3 loop spans 14 amino acids. CDR1 is SQVTM and CDR2 is ANQGSEA in the germline V gene. Here the CDR3 DNA reads TGCAGCGTTGGCCCTAGCGGGCTTTACAATGAGCAGTTCTTC. Its translation: CSVGPSGLYNEQFF.

V is TRBV11-2 and J is TRBJ2-2, with no clear D. The CDR3 is 13 residues long. The V end was cut by 5 bases, the J end by 7 bases, with 11 bases between. The germline V gene has CDR1 SGHAT and CDR2 FQNNGV. The CDR3 DNA is TGTGCCAGCAGCGATATCTTCAACGGGGAGCTGTTTTTT. Amino acid sequence: CASSDIFNGELFF.

This clone was seen a handful of times. V gene TRBV5-1 combines with J gene TRBJ2-1; 9 nucleotides align to TRBD2. The CDR3 runs 14 residues. The V gene's germline CDR1 is SGHRS and CDR2 YFSETQ. J gave up 7 bases and V 0 bases, and 2 bases lay outside the gene matches. This CDR3 is CASSLASGENEQFF. The CDR3, as DNA: TGCGCCAGCAGCTTGGCTAGCGGGGAAAATGAGCAGTTCTTC.

The chain is built from TRBV5-1 and TRBJ2-3; 12 nucleotides align to TRBD2. V shed 0 bases and J 5 bases; nucleotides not matched to a gene: 4. Germline V lookup: CDR1 SGHRS, CDR2 YFSETQ. The CDR3 totals 16 residues. The CDR3 region has the DNA TGCGCCAGCAGCTTGGCCCCTAGCGGGAGGGTAGATACGCAGTATTTT. Its translation: CASSLAPSGRVDTQYF.

This clone has more than one count but fewer than ten. The rearrangement joins TRBV7-9 to TRBJ2-1, with D perhaps matching TRBD1 or TRBD2 (6 bases each). CDR1 is SEHNR, CDR2 FQNEAQ, per germline (reference sequence). The V and J ends lost 10 bases and 6 bases respectively, with 16 bases between them. This CDR3 comprises 13 residues. Here the CDR3 DNA reads TGTGCCACACCGGGGGCCGGGAGCAATGAGCAGTTCTTC. This codes for CATPGAGSNEQFF.

This clone was seen a handful of times. The chain combines TRBV30 with TRBJ1-1, with D possibly being TRBD1 (6 bases). There are 11 residues in the CDR3. Germline-derived CDR1 and CDR2 are GTSNPN and SVGIG (reference sequence). The V end lost 4 bases, the J end lost 7 bases, and 10 bases lay between the germline ends. The CDR3 sequence is CAWIQGYEAFF. CDR3 nucleotide sequence: TGTGCCTGGATCCAGGGGTATGAAGCTTTCTTT.

This clone was seen a few times. The chain carries TRBV7-2 and TRBJ2-1, with D possibly called TRBD1 or TRBD2 (5 bases each). In germline, CDR1 is SGHTA, CDR2 FQGNSA. V lost 5 bases, J lost 12 bases, and 17 bases lay in between. CDR3 length equals 13 residues. CDR3 amino acids: CASSPSPLGGQFF. The CDR3 coding sequence is TGTGCCAGCAGCCCATCCCCCCTTGGGGGGCAGTTCTTC. The entire variable domain, with the rest obtained from reference TRBV7-2 and TRBJ2-1, is as follows: GAGVSQSPSNKVTEKGKDVELRCDPISGHTALYWYRQSLGQGLEFLIYFQGNSAPDKSGLPSDRFSAERTGGSVSTLTIQRTQQEDSAVYLCASSPSPLGGQFFGPGTRLTVL.

The V call is TRBV6-6, the J call TRBJ1-5, with 11 bases matching TRBD1. With V trimmed by 10 bases and J by 3 bases, 5 bases remained unmatched. There are 14 residues in the CDR3. Germline V gene sequence: CDR1 MNHNY, CDR2 SVGAGI (reference sequence). CDR3 DNA sequence: TGTGCCACCAAGGGACAGGGGGACAATCAGCCCCAGCATTTT. It is translated as CATKGQGDNQPQHF.

In its sample, this clone was seen a few times. The V and J genes are TRBV28 and TRBJ2-5; tentatively, D is TRBD1 or TRBD2 (9 bases each). The CDR3 sequence is 16 residues long. V shed 5 bases and J shed 2 bases, with 18 bases lying between them. CDR1 is MDHEN and CDR2 is SYDVKM in the germline V gene. CDR3 loop: CASSPSGTGNQETQYF. The DNA of the CDR3 is TGTGCCAGCAGTCCTAGCGGGACAGGGAATCAAGAGACCCAGTACTTC. Filled out from reference TRBV28 and TRBJ2-5, the complete variable domain reads DVKVTQSSRYLVKRTGEKVFLECVQDMDHENMFWYRQDPGLGLRLIYFSYDVKMKEKGDIPEGYSVSREKKERFSLILESASTNQTSMYLCASSPSGTGNQETQYFGPGTRLLVL.

The rearrangement joins TRBV7-8 to TRBJ2-7; D is possibly TRBD1 or TRBD2 (5 bases each). Germline CDR1 SGHVS, CDR2 FQNEAQ. This CDR3 region has 17 residues. V was clipped by 4 bases and J by 4 bases, with 23 bases between them. CDR3 residues: CASSSLPGTHRRYEQYF. The CDR3 DNA reads TGTGCCAGCAGCTCGCTCCCCGGGACCCACCGCAGGTACGAGCAGTACTTC.

This clone was seen just once. The chain couples TRBV4-1 to TRBJ2-1, with a weak D call TRBD2 (10 bases). Germline V gene data show CDR1 as MGHRA and CDR2 as YSYEKL. The CDR3 is 17 residues long. Trimming stripped 4 bases from V and 8 bases from J, with 24 bases between. The CDR3 DNA sequence: TGCGCCAGCAGCCCCGACAGGGGGGGACTAGCGCACCATGAGCAGTTCTTC. Translated: CASSPDRGGLAHHEQFF.

The J gene is TRBJ1-2, the V gene TRBV30; D is undetermined. CDR1 GTSNPN and CDR2 SVGIG come from the germline V gene (reference sequence). V gave up 7 bases and J gave up 8 bases, with 20 bases separating them. This CDR3 contains 13 residues. The CDR3 protein is CALMTSASVGYTF. For the CDR3, the DNA is TGTGCCTTGATGACAAGCGCCTCGGTGGGCTACACCTTC. The full variable domain, rest sourced from reference TRBV30 and TRBJ1-2, is SQTIHQWPATLVQPVGSPLSLECTVEGTSNPNLYWYRQAAGRGLQLLFYSVGIGQISSEVPQNLSASRPQDRQFILSSKKLLLSDSGFYLCALMTSASVGYTFGSGTRLTVV.